This TCR beta chain was sequenced in a study of CXCR3-negative and CXCR3-positive naive CD8 T cells. Looking at the study overall: Summed over all libraries, TRB reads came to roughly 150 million, with about 1.5 +/- 0.3 million per library.

UMI labels and 5' RACE were used to prepare the TRB cDNA libraries. From the 5' RACE reads, TCRdb lists one entry per CDR3 protein and no DNA. The sample is made up of 5,800 or so distinct CDR3 sequences, and the top ten hold 2% to 2.5% of it. General study findings and limits: Naive cells that were CXCR3-positive had more hydrophobic TRB CDR3s (compared with CXCR3-negative naive cells). No difference in surface CD5 was seen between naive subsets, and TCR strength was inferred from TRB CDR3 properties.

This clonotype shows up as medium-sized by frequency. Its target is unknown. The CDR3 is made up of 12 amino acids. The germline V gene has CDR1 SEHNR and CDR2 FQNEAQ (reference sequence). Sequencing was done on a sample of naive CXCR3+ CD8+ T cells from blood. Noted subset: CD45RO-CCR7+CD27+CD95- naive CD8+ T cells expressing CXCR3 (TNR3+). V is TRBV7-9 and J is TRBJ1-1. The sequence was collected from a human donor in good health. Some clones in this sample may be carry-over from other donors' samples. The CDR3 loop reads CASSLAGLGAFF.